A single sample is the source of the 21 T cell receptor beta chains below, sequenced in a study of early T cells in non-severe SARS-CoV-2 infection. TCRdb reprocessed the 5' RACE reads with MiXCR, giving one entry per CDR3 protein. The sample holds roughly 70,000 distinct CDR3 sequences; about 12% are singletons and the top ten take approximately 5%. Sample: whole blood. The origin of the receptors is an adult who was a healthcare worker with PCR-confirmed SARS-CoV-2 infection or an uninfected control (not recorded which).

This clonotype was counted a few times. The chain is built from TRBV19 and TRBJ1-5, with 8 positions matching TRBD1. Germline V CDR1 and CDR2: LNHDA, SQIVND (reference sequence). Trimming took 5 bases from V and 6 from J; bases not matched to a gene: 6. This CDR3 region has 14 residues. This chain's CDR3 is CASSFRTGSQPQHF. The CDR3 DNA sequence: TGTGCCAGTAGTTTTCGGACAGGGAGTCAGCCCCAGCATTTT.

This rearrangement joins TRBV20-1 to TRBJ2-3; 10 nucleotides match TRBD2. Looked up from germline, CDR1 is DFQATT and CDR2 is SNEGSKA (reference sequence). CDR3 length: 13 amino acids. The V segment lost 4 bases and the J segment 3 bases; nucleotides outside the gene matches: 1. CDR3 DNA: TGCAGTGCTAATAGCGGGGGGACAGATACGCAGTATTTT. Its protein product is CSANSGGTDTQYF.

This clonotype was seen at least ten times. V is TRBV6-1 and J is TRBJ2-7; TRBD1 aligns across 9 bases. CDR3 length equals 16 residues. CDR1 and CDR2 (germline): MNHNS, SASEGT. V lost 5 bases, J lost 3 bases, and 11 bases stayed unmatched. The DNA of the CDR3 is TGTGCCAGCAGTTTCTACTCCGGGACAGGGATCTACGAGCAGTACTTC. This gives the protein CASSFYSGTGIYEQYF.

This clonotype was seen a few times. The chain links TRBV20-1 to TRBJ1-1; TRBD1 aligns across 8 bases. CDR3 length: 13 residues. From germline, CDR1 is DFQATT and CDR2 SNEGSKA (reference sequence). With V trimmed by 6 bases and J by 2 bases, 5 bases remained unmatched. CDR3 in amino acids: CSALGQANTEAFF. The CDR3 DNA is TGCAGTGCGCTGGGACAGGCAAACACTGAAGCTTTCTTT.

Ten or more counts support this clonotype. This rearrangement joins TRBV7-6 to TRBJ2-1; 10 nucleotides align to TRBD1. Trimming removed 5 bases from V and 5 bases from J; junction bases left unmatched: 9. CDR1 is SGHVS, CDR2 FNYEAQ, per germline. The CDR3 runs to 16 residues. The CDR3 reads CASSLGGQGGHNEQFF. The CDR3 DNA is TGTGCCAGCAGCCTAGGCGGACAGGGGGGTCACAATGAGCAGTTCTTC.

The chain couples TRBV28 to TRBJ1-3, with D uncertain. This CDR3 is built from 14 residues. V lost 7 bases, J lost 3 bases, and 13 bases lay in between. CDR1 and CDR2 from the germline V gene are MDHEN and SYDVKM. CDR3 amino acids: CASTVSGFGNTIYF. The CDR3, as DNA: TGTGCCAGCACCGTGTCGGGTTTTGGAAACACCATATATTTT. Full variable domain (remainder filled in from reference TRBV28 and TRBJ1-3): DVKVTQSSRYLVKRTGEKVFLECVQDMDHENMFWYRQDPGLGLRLIYFSYDVKMKEKGDIPEGYSVSREKKERFSLILESASTNQTSMYLCASTVSGFGNTIYFGEGSWLTVV.

The V and J genes are TRBV3-1 and TRBJ2-1; 8 bases fit TRBD2. V shed 3 bases, J shed 10 bases, and the junction held 2 bases outside the gene matches. The CDR3 spans 12 residues. Germline V lookup: CDR1 LGHDT, CDR2 YNNKEL (reference sequence). In DNA form, the CDR3 reads TGTGCCAGCAGCCATAGCGGGGACGAGCAGTTCTTC. This sequence encodes CASSHSGDEQFF.

This clonotype was detected ten times or more. The chain carries TRBV20-1 and TRBJ1-1; possibly TRBD1 for D (5 bases). Trimming pared 6 bases from V and 2 bases from J, leaving 13 bases between. This CDR3 is built from 13 residues. The germline gives CDR1 DFQATT, CDR2 SNEGSKA (reference sequence). The CDR3, as DNA: TGCAGTGCCCCAAGACAGCCCAACACTGAAGCTTTCTTT. Residues: CSAPRQPNTEAFF.

This clonotype was observed many times. V gene TRBV12-3 or TRBV12-4 combines with J gene TRBJ2-1, with TRBD2 identical over 9 bases. The trim removed 1 base at V and 9 bases at J, leaving 4 bases unmatched. This CDR3 is 14 amino acids long. CDR3 sequence (DNA): TGTGCCAGCAGTTTAGTAGCGGGAGTGGGTGAGCAGTTCTTC. As protein: CASSLVAGVGEQFF.

This clonotype turned up a few times. The V and J genes are TRBV4-3 and TRBJ2-7, with 8 bases fitting TRBD2. The germline V gene has CDR1 LGHNA and CDR2 YSLEER. The J segment lost 9 bases and the V segment lost 0 bases, leaving 16 bases of the junction unmatched. This CDR3 spans 17 amino acids. The CDR3 is CASSQDLGGNNGRVQYF. The CDR3 DNA sequence: TGCGCCAGCAGCCAAGATCTTGGCGGGAACAACGGGAGGGTGCAGTACTTC.

The J gene is TRBJ1-2, the V gene TRBV7-9; TRBD1 matches at 9 bases. CDR1 SEHNR and CDR2 FQNEAQ come from the germline V gene (reference sequence). J lost 6 bases, V lost 1 base, and 6 bases had no gene match. CDR3 length equals 15 residues. The DNA of the CDR3 is TGTGCCAGCAGCTTAGTCGCACAGGGGGCTAATGGCTACACCTTC. Amino acid sequence: CASSLVAQGANGYTF.

This clonotype was seen many times. J is TRBJ1-5 and V is TRBV12-3 or TRBV12-4; D gene ambiguous. CDR3 size: 16 residues. With 6 bases removed from V and 4 bases from J, the gap between germline ends came to 19 bases. In nucleotides, the CDR3 is TGTGCCAGCAGCCGCGGACCCGGAGGGCGGAATCAGCCCCAGCATTTT. It is translated as CASSRGPGGRNQPQHF.

This clonotype was seen many times. V and J are TRBV19 and TRBJ1-2; D not certain. The CDR3 covers 13 residues. V lost 4 bases, J lost 5 bases, and 11 bases lay in between. Germline V lookup: CDR1 LNHDA, CDR2 SQIVND (reference sequence). CDR3: CASSKGRQYGYTF. The DNA for the CDR3 is TGTGCCAGTAGTAAGGGCCGGCAGTATGGCTACACCTTC.

The rearrangement links TRBV11-2 to TRBJ2-2; 9 nucleotides line up with TRBD1. This CDR3 comprises 17 residues. Unmatched junction bases numbered 14, after V lost 7 bases and J lost 5 bases. Germline V gene data show CDR1 as SGHAT and CDR2 as FQNNGV. The CDR3 sequence: CASTLTTGTGLTGELFF. CDR3 DNA: TGTGCCAGCACCTTGACCACCGGGACAGGGTTAACCGGGGAGCTGTTTTTT.

This clonotype was seen a handful of times. The CDR3 bases are TGTGCCAGTAAGGAACAGGGATACAACACTGAAGCTTTCTTT. Its translation: CASKEQGYNTEAFF. The chain couples TRBV6-5 to TRBJ1-1, with D possibly TRBD1 on 6 matching bases. Trimming removed 9 bases from V and 2 bases from J, with 16 bases in between. This CDR3 is built from 14 residues. The germline V gene encodes CDR1 MNHEY and CDR2 SVGAGI.

Only one count was recorded for this clonotype. CDR3 sequence: CSAAEGTNTEAFF. The CDR3 nucleotides read TGCAGCGCCGCTGAGGGGACGAACACTGAAGCTTTCTTT. The genes are TRBV29-1 and TRBJ1-1; perhaps TRBD1 as D (5 bases). Germline V gene lookup returns CDR1 SQVTM and CDR2 ANQGSEA. This CDR3 contains 13 residues. The V gene lost 7 bases and the J gene lost 1 base, with 13 bases spanning the gap.

The genes are TRBV5-1 and TRBJ2-1, with D possibly TRBD2 on 6 matching bases. Germline CDR1 and CDR2: SGHRS and YFSETQ. Trimming stripped 10 bases from V and 6 bases from J, with 26 bases between. The CDR3 extends over 16 amino acids. CDR3 loop: CAGSPQPGAVPNEQFF. DNA for the CDR3: TGCGCCGGCTCACCCCAGCCGGGAGCTGTGCCCAATGAGCAGTTCTTC. Full variable domain (rest looked up from reference TRBV5-1 and TRBJ2-1): KAGVTQTPRYLIKTRGQQVTLSCSPISGHRSVSWYQQTPGQGLQFLFEYFSETQRNKGNFPGRFSGRQFSNSRSEMNVSTLELGDSALYLCAGSPQPGAVPNEQFFGPGTRLTVL.

The genes are TRBV7-6 and TRBJ2-1, with D tentatively TRBD2 (6 bases). There are 17 residues in the CDR3. Germline V gene sequence: CDR1 SGHVS, CDR2 FNYEAQ. V lost 5 bases to trimming and J lost 0 bases, with 17 bases between them. CDR3 DNA: TGTGCCAGCAGCGGCAGGACTACCTCAAGCTCCTACAATGAGCAGTTCTTC. Translating it yields CASSGRTTSSSYNEQFF.

This clonotype was found many times. The J gene is TRBJ2-1, the V gene TRBV12-3 or TRBV12-4; TRBD1 might be the D (6 bases). The CDR3 spans 14 residues. Trimming shortened V by 2 bases and J by 10 bases, and 15 bases separated the two germline ends. This CDR3 reads CASSLSILGAEQFF. The DNA of the CDR3 is TGTGCCAGCAGTTTATCCATACTGGGGGCAGAGCAGTTCTTC.

The chain has TRBV4-3 and TRBJ2-3, with 10 bases identical to TRBD2. CDR3 length equals 15 residues. V shed 9 bases and J 2 bases; nucleotides not matched to a gene: 8. The germline V gene encodes CDR1 LGHNA and CDR2 YSLEER. CDR3 bases: TGCGCCAGAGCTGCACTAGCGGGATTCACAGATACGCAGTATTTT. It is translated as CARAALAGFTDTQYF.

This rearrangement joins TRBV12-3 or TRBV12-4 to TRBJ1-4; D may be TRBD1 (6 bases). Trimming took 6 bases from V and 8 from J, leaving 13 bases between them. This CDR3 is 13 amino acids long. The CDR3 here is CASRPSGAEKLFF. For the CDR3, the DNA is TGTGCCAGCAGGCCCTCGGGGGCGGAAAAACTGTTTTTT.